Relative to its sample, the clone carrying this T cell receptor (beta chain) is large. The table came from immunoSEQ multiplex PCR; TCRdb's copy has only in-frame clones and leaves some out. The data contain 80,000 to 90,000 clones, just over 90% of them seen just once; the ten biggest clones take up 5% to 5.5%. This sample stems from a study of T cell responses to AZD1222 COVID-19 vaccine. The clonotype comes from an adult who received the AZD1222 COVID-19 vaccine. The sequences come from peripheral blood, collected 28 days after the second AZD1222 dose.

The CDR3 DNA is TGTGCCAGCAGCCAAGTCACGGGGATAACTGAAGCTTTCTTT. Its translation is CASSQVTGITEAFF. The chain combines TRBV14 with TRBJ1-1; D gene uncertain. The CDR3 covers 14 residues. The V gene lost 1 base and the J gene lost 5 bases, with 11 bases spanning the gap. Germline-derived CDR1 and CDR2 are SGHDN and FVKESK.